The entry below describes one TCR beta chain. The data were obtained in a study of cytomegalovirus exposure and HLA in healthy donors. In the study overall: It was reported in a later analysis that the same platform had been used for the 100 to 150 validation repertoires as for the approximately 670 first-cohort repertoires.

Sequenced by immunoSEQ multiplex PCR; TCRdb stores in-frame clones only, minus some. The sample has around 170,000 clones, 85% seen once. The ends lost 6 bases at V and 1 base at J; junction bases unmatched: 8. Germline lookup yields CDR1 MDHEN and CDR2 SYDVKM. The CDR3 is 16 residues long. V gene TRBV28 combines with J gene TRBJ2-3, with 9 nucleotides matching TRBD1. The specimen sequenced was PBMCs. The sequence came from a young man in good health and CMV-seropositive. CDR3 coding DNA: TGTGCCAGCAGCGCGGCCCGGACAGGGGGCACAGATACGCAGTATTTT. Its protein product is CASSAARTGGTDTQYF.